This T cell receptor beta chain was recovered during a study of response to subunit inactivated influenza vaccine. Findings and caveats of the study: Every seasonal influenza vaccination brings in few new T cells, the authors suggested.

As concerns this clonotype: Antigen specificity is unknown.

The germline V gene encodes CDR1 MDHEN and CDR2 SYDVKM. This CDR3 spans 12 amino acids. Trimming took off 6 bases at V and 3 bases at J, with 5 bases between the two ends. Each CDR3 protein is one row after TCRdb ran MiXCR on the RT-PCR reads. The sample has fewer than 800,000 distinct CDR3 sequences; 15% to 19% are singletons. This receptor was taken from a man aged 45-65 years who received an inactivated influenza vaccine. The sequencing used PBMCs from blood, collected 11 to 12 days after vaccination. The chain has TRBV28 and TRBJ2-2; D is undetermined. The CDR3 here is CASRTYTGELFF. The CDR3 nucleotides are TGTGCCAGCAGGACATACACCGGGGAGCTGTTTTTT.